This is a list of T cell receptor beta chains from one sample in a study of blood T cell repertoires in COVID-19. Sequencing was performed with immunoSEQ multiplex PCR; in TCRdb, only in-frame clones are kept and a portion is missing. The sample holds about 83,000 clones, more than 75% seen once. The sample comprised peripheral blood. The source of these receptors is a woman aged 80 or over with active or convalescent COVID-19. The CDR3 runs from the conserved cysteine through the conserved F or W. The D gene is left open where the match is weak. Rows give clone size only sometimes, using once, few, many, or a class for an expanded clone.

clone_size j_call v_call d_call cdr3_nt cdr3_aa
NA TRBJ2-7 TRBV28 NA TGTGCCAGCACCCCCGGGATAGAGCAGTACTTC CASTPGIEQYF
NA TRBJ1-4 TRBV4-2 NA TGTGCCAGCAGCCAAGAACCGGCCGGGAGGGGGGCGTTTTCGAAACTGTTTTTT CASSQEPAGRGAFSKLFF
NA TRBJ2-2 TRBV29-1 NA TGCAGCGTTGCCCTGGCGGGGACCGGGGAGCTGTTTTTT CSVALAGTGELFF
NA TRBJ1-1 TRBV30 NA TGTGCCTGGGGGGAGGGGTTGAGGAACACTGAAGCTTTCTTT CAWGEGLRNTEAFF
NA TRBJ1-1 TRBV30 NA TGTGCCTGGAGTCCCTCTAAGGGGTATGCCACTGAAGCTTTCTTT CAWSPSKGYATEAFF
NA TRBJ2-7 TRBV6-2/TRBV6-3 TRBD1 TGTGCCAGCAGTGACAGGGCCTACGAGCAGTACTTC CASSDRAYEQYF
NA TRBJ1-1 TRBV28 NA TGTGCCAGCATTCTGAACGGGGTCACTGAAGCTTTCTTT CASILNGVTEAFF
NA TRBJ2-2 TRBV7-3 NA TGTGCCAGCAGCTTGAATGCAATCCGGGACTCCACCGGGGAGCTGTTTTTT CASSLNAIRDSTGELFF
NA TRBJ2-1 TRBV6-5 NA TGTGCCAGCAGTTTGAGGACACCAACATACAATGAGCAGTTCTTC CASSLRTPTYNEQFF
NA TRBJ1-1 TRBV5-1 NA TGCGCCAGCAGCTTGGGAGGGGCAGGGGCTCGGGGCACTGAAGCTTTCTTT CASSLGGAGARGTEAFF
once TRBJ1-5 TRBV9 NA TGTGCCAGCAGCGTAGGGGGAGACAATCAGCCCCAGCATTTT CASSVGGDNQPQHF
NA TRBJ2-1 TRBV9 TRBD2 TGTGCCAGCAGCGGCGGGGCTAGCGGGGGGTCTTACAATGAGCAGTTCTTC CASSGGASGGSYNEQFF
NA TRBJ2-2 TRBV7-9 TRBD2 TGTGCCAGCCCCCTCAGCGGGGGGCCGAACACCGGGGAGCTGTTTTTT CASPLSGGPNTGELFF
NA TRBJ2-3 TRBV7-2 NA TGTGCCAGCAGCCATCTGGACTATACGCAGTATTTT CASSHLDYTQYF
NA TRBJ2-5 TRBV7-2 TRBD1 TGTGCCAGCAGCTACGGACAGGACGGAGAGACCCAGTACTTC CASSYGQDGETQYF
NA TRBJ1-2 TRBV28 NA TGTGCCAGCATCCTAACGGGGGGTTTTGGTGGCTACACCTTC CASILTGGFGGYTF
NA TRBJ2-3 TRBV19 TRBD1 TGTGCCAGTAGCATTGGGACAGCCGTTACAGATACGCAGTATTTT CASSIGTAVTDTQYF
NA TRBJ1-4 TRBV15 NA TGTGCCACCAGCAGAGGGGCCGACAATGAAAAACTGTTTTTT CATSRGADNEKLFF